The clone carrying this T cell receptor (beta chain) was detected only a few times. Its antigen is currently unknown. The source of the sample is a study of regulatory T cells in long-lasting Graves disease. Study-wide results and limits: Few sampled subjects may have lowered accuracy. Patients whose Graves' disease persisted exhibited lower TCR diversity than those newly diagnosed.

To make TCR beta libraries, researchers used iRepertoire HTBI primers and Arm-PCR of CDR3 regions. TCRdb reprocessed the multiplex PCR reads via MiXCR and lists one record per CDR3 protein. The sample has approximately 690,000 distinct CDR3 sequences, around 30% seen once. The V gene's germline CDR1 is SNHLY and CDR2 FYNNEI. The J segment lost 3 bases and the V segment lost 8 bases, leaving 18 bases of the junction unmatched. This CDR3 comprises 18 residues. Time point given: persistent/refractory GD, antithyroid drugs over 5 years with positive TRAb. The TCR library was made from RNA extracted from PBMCs. American Thyroid Association guidelines served as the basis for diagnosing Graves' disease.

This rearrangement joins TRBV2 to TRBJ2-4, with 8 bases that match TRBD2. The material was peripheral blood mononuclear cells (PBMCs), obtained when the disease was refractory, from a patient treated with antithyroid drugs. This TCR came from a female donor with Graves disease. CDR3 coding DNA: TGTGCCAGCTCTGAGGGTTCCGGGAGGGAGTATTACAAAAACATTCAGTACTTC. Translated, it gives CASSEGSGREYYKNIQYF.